Sequencing of this T cell receptor (beta chain) was carried out in a study of CD8+CD57+ T cells in acquired aplastic anemia. Study findings and constraints: Overlap between patients and controls comprised about 28 CD8+ CDR3 sequences.

V shed 4 bases, J shed 2 bases, and the junction held 7 bases outside the gene matches. The CDR3 has 15 amino acids. Germline V lookup: CDR1 SGHNT, CDR2 YYREEE (reference sequence). The use of genomic DNA as template underpinned the TCR beta VDJ and CDR3 profiling. TCRdb re-called the reads through MiXCR, storing one row per CDR3 protein. The sample records 180,000 or so distinct CDR3 sequences, around 50% being singletons. This clonotype was picked up many times. Antigen unknown. Patients included in sequencing had previously demonstrated CD8+CD57+ cell expansion by flow cytometry. This chain joins TRBV5-4 and TRBJ2-7, with TRBD1 matching 9 bases. Sequencing input: sorted CD4+, CD8+, or CD8+CD57+ T cells (not recorded which) from PBMCs. The sequence came from a human donor with aplastic anemia. Here the CDR3 DNA reads TGTGCCAGCAGCGTGCCGGGACAGGGCCCCTACGAGCAGTACTTC. Protein product: CASSVPGQGPYEQYF.